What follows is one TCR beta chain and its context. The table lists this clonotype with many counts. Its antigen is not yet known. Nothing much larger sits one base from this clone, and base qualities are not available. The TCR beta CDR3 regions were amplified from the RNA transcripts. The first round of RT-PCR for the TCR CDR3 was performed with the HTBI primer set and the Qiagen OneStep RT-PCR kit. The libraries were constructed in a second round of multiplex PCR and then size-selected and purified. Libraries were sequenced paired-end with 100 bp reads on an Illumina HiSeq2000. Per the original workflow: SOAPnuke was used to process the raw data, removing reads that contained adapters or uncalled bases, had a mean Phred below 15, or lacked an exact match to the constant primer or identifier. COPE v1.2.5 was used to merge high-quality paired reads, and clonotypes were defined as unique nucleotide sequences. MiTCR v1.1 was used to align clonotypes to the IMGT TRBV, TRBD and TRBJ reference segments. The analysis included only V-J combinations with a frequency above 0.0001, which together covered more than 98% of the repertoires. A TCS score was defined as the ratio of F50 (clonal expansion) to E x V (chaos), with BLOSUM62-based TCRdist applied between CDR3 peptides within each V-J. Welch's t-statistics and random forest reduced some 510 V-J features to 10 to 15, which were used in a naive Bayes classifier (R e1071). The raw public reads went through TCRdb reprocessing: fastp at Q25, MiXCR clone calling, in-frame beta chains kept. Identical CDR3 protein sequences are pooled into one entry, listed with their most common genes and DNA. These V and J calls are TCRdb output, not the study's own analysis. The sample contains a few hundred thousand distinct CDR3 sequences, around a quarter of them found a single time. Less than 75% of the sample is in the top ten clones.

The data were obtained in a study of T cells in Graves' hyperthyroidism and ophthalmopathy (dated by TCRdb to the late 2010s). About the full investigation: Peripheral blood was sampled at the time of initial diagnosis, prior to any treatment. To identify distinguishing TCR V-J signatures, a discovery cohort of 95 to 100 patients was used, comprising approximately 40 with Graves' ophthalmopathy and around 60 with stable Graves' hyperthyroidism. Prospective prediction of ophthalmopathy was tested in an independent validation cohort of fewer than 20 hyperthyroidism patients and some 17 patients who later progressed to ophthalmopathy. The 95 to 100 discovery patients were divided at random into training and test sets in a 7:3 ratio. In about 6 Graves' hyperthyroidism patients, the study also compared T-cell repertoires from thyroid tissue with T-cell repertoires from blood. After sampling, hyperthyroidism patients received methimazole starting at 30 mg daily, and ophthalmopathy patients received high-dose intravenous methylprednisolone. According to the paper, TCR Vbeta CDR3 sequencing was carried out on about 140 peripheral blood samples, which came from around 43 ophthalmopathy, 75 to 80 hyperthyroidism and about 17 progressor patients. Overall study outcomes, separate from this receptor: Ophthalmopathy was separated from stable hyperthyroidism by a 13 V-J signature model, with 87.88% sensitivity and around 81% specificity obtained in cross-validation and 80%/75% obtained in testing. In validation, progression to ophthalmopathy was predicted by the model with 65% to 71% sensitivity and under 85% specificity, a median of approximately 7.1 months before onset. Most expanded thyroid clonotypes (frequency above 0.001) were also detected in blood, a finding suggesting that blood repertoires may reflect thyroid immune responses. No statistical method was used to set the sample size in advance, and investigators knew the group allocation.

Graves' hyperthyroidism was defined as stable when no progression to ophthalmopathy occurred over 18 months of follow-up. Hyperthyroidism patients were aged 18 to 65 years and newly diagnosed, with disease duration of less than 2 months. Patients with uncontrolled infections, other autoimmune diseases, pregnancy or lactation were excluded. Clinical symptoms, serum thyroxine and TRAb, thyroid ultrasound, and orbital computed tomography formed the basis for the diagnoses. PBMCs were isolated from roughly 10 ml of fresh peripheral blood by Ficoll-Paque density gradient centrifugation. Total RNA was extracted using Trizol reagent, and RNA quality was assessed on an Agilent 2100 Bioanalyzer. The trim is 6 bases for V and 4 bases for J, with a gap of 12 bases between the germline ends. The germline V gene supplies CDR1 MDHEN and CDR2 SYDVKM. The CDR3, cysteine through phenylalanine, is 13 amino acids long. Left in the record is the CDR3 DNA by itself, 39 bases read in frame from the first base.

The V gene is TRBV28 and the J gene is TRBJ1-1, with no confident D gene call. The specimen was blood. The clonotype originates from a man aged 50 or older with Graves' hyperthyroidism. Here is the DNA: TGTGCCAGCAGCTTGGATCTGGTCACTGAAGCTTTCTTT. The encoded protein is CASSLDLVTEAFF. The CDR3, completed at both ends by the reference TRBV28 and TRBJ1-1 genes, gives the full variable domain DVKVTQSSRYLVKRTGEKVFLECVQDMDHENMFWYRQDPGLGLRLIYFSYDVKMKEKGDIPEGYSVSREKKERFSLILESASTNQTSMYLCASSLDLVTEAFFGQGTRLTVV.